Detailed here is one T cell receptor beta chain. This clonotype was detected only once. Its target antigen remains unknown. Qualities for individual bases were not recorded, and no much larger clone is one base off. A single read makes a weak case. This specimen belongs to a study of CD8 T cells in ankylosing spondylitis (dated by TCRdb to 2017 to 2019). For the wider study: T cell receptor beta repertoires were profiled in healthy donors and ankylosing spondylitis patients so that disease-linked TCR variants could be found. The full study cohort comprised around 25 ankylosing spondylitis patients and roughly 100 healthy donors. Samples of peripheral blood were taken, and for ankylosing spondylitis patients, synovial fluid was collected as well. What the work shows at the level of the full study, not this receptor alone: The disease-linked clones were reported as significantly enriched in matched synovial fluid samples from ankylosing spondylitis patients. Blood from ankylosing spondylitis patients appeared to be characterized by a TCR beta motif composed of roughly eight highly homologous amino acid variants. In peripheral blood, the disease-linked clones were found at relatively low frequencies and had a CD8+ phenotype. Some of the motif variants had been reported before in the synovial fluid and blood of reactive arthritis patients, a finding that suggests common disease-initiation mechanisms.

For sequencing, an Illumina HiSeq 2500 was employed. Quantitative 5'-RACE with molecular barcodes was the method used to prepare the TCR beta libraries. As for the authors' bioinformatics: To identify disease-linked TCR variants, a new computational method was used, one built on a probabilistic model of VDJ rearrangement. TCRdb reprocessed the public reads (quality trimming at Q25 with fastp, clone calling with MiXCR) and kept in-frame beta chains. Here each entry gathers all rows of one CDR3 protein and keeps the most common genes and DNA. Clone size and V and J calls follow TCRdb, not the original study. Within this sample are some 180,000 distinct CDR3 sequences, with over 15% of them counted one time only. 4.3% of the sample is taken by the ten largest. V is shortened by 4 bases, J by 3 bases, and the region joining them spans 15 bases. Taken from cysteine to phenylalanine, the CDR3 has 15 residues. Here the CDR3 DNA is all that survives: 45 bases in frame from base 1. The CDR1 and CDR2 encoded by the germline V gene are SGHDT and YYEEEE.

The chain employs TRBV5-6 and TRBJ2-3; 5 matching bases give a weak D call of TRBD1. This sequence was found in a male donor under 30 with ankylosing spondylitis or in good health (not recorded which). Donor details come from another sample of the same person, matched by shared clones. Sequenced sample: blood, either unsorted or a sorted T cell fraction (not recorded which). The CDR3 loop reads CASSDGHLLTDTQYF. The nucleotide sequence reads as follows: TGTGCCAGCAGCGACGGACACCTCCTTACAGATACGCAGTATTTT.